Below, one T cell receptor (beta chain) is given with its context. Its specificity is not known. Scientists isolated CD4+ T cells after an approximately 10-day culture period ended. IL-2 medium took the place of half the medium on both days 3 and 7. V was trimmed by 5 bases and J by 4 bases, leaving 17 bases between them. The CDR3 spans 15 residues. The germline gives CDR1 SGHRS, CDR2 YFSETQ. This record belongs to a study of vaccination effects on CD4 cells after COVID-19. In the study overall: Expansion with viral peptide pools was applied to antigen-specific CD4+ T cells by the ViraFEST assay prior to sequencing.

Study conclusions and caveats: Marked clonal contraction was seen late after vaccination (in both infection- and vaccine-induced clones).

Assay used: immunoSEQ multiplex PCR; TCRdb lists only in-frame clones, some missing. The data hold 70,000 or so clones, with approximately 71% observed a single time. This TCR was recovered from a human donor who received a COVID-19 vaccine. The source material was CD4+ T cells from PBMCs cultured without peptide, sampled before COVID-19 vaccination. J is TRBJ2-3 and V is TRBV5-1, with no clear D. The CDR3 region is CASSRDSPTPDTQYF. The CDR3, as DNA: TGCGCCAGCAGTCGCGACTCACCCACCCCAGATACGCAGTATTTT.